The rows below give T cell receptor beta chains drawn from one sample of a study of blood T cell repertoires in COVID-19. Only in-frame clones appear in the TCRdb table, and some are missing; sequencing was by immunoSEQ multiplex PCR. The sample records fewer than 400,000 clones, about 86% being singletons. Material: peripheral blood. These receptors were collected from a man aged 25 to 40 with active or convalescent COVID-19. The CDR3 runs from the conserved cysteine through the conserved F or W. Fields, in order: CDR3 DNA, CDR3 protein, CDR3 length, D gene, V gene, J gene, clone size. The D gene is left open where the match is weak. Rows give clone size only sometimes, using once, few, many, or a class for an expanded clone.

TGTGCCATCAGTGACCCGACAGGGGATAACACAGATACGCAGTATTTT	CAISDPTGDNTDTQYF	16	TRBD1	TRBV10-3	TRBJ2-3	once
TGTGCCAGCAGCTTACACAGGGGGGGCACTGAAGCTTTCTTT	CASSLHRGGTEAFF	14	TRBD1	TRBV7-2	TRBJ1-1	NA
TGTGCCAGCAGTGAATTAGGGCCCCGACAGAGCCCCGCTTTCTTT	CASSELGPRQSPAFF	15	NA	TRBV6-1	TRBJ1-1	NA
TGTGCCAGCAGCCAAGATATAGGGACATCGACCTACGAGCAGTACTTC	CASSQDIGTSTYEQYF	16	NA	TRBV3-1/TRBV3-2	TRBJ2-7	NA
TGTGCCAGCAGCCAGGTAGCGGGCTCCTACAATGAGCAGTTCTTC	CASSQVAGSYNEQFF	15	TRBD2	TRBV4-2	TRBJ2-1	NA
TGTGCCAGCCTCGGGGGGTATTATGGCTACACCTTC	CASLGGYYGYTF	12	NA	TRBV7-9	TRBJ1-2	NA
TGCAGCGTTGCTGGGACAGGGGCCAGAGAGACCCAGTACTTC	CSVAGTGARETQYF	14	TRBD1	TRBV29-1	TRBJ2-5	once
TGTGCCAGCAGTTACTCCCAGTCCGAGCAGTACTTC	CASSYSQSEQYF	12	NA	TRBV6-2/TRBV6-3	TRBJ2-7	NA
TGCGCCAGCAGCCAAGACTTGGCAGGGGTGGAGCAGTACTTC	CASSQDLAGVEQYF	14	NA	TRBV4-3	TRBJ2-7	NA
TGTGCCAGCAGCTTAATATTTTCGAATGAAAAACTGTTTTTT	CASSLIFSNEKLFF	14	NA	TRBV11-2	TRBJ1-4	NA
TGTGCCAGCAGCAAAGGACTAGCGGGGAGAGAGACCCAGTACTTC	CASSKGLAGRETQYF	15	TRBD2	TRBV5-8	TRBJ2-5	NA
TGTGCCAGCAGCTGGGCGGACAGGGGGCTTAACTATGGCTACACCTTC	CASSWADRGLNYGYTF	16	TRBD1	TRBV6-4	TRBJ1-2	NA
TGTGCCACCAGCAGAGATCTGGCAGGGGCGAATCAGCCCCAGCATTTT	CATSRDLAGANQPQHF	16	NA	TRBV15	TRBJ1-5	NA
TGCAGTGCTAGTCGGAGTAATGAAAAACTGTTTTTT	CSASRSNEKLFF	12	NA	TRBV20-1	TRBJ1-4	NA
TGTGCCAGTAGGAAAGACATGAACACTGAAGCTTTCTTT	CASRKDMNTEAFF	13	NA	TRBV19	TRBJ1-1	once
TGTGCCAGCAGCGGGGTGCTAGGGGGCACCGCCAAGGCTGAAGCTTTCTTT	CASSGVLGGTAKAEAFF	17	TRBD1	TRBV9	TRBJ1-1	NA
TGTGCCTGGAGCTACAGCTTCAATCAGCCCCAGCATTTT	CAWSYSFNQPQHF	13	NA	TRBV30	TRBJ1-5	NA
TGCGCCAGCAGCCGCACAGGGGCATCCACAGATACGCAGTATTTT	CASSRTGASTDTQYF	15	TRBD1	TRBV4-1	TRBJ2-3	NA
TGTGCCAGCAGCCTCCATGAGATGAACACTGAAGCTTTCTTT	CASSLHEMNTEAFF	14	NA	TRBV7-2	TRBJ1-1	NA
TGTGCCAGCACCGGGACAGGGGTTCGTCCAGCTTTCTTT	CASTGTGVRPAFF	13	TRBD1	TRBV27	TRBJ1-1	NA
TGTGCCAGCAGCTATAAGACTAGCGGGCGATTGACAGATACGCAGTATTTT	CASSYKTSGRLTDTQYF	17	TRBD2	TRBV7-6	TRBJ2-3	NA
TGTGCCAGTAGTATAGGGGACAAGAGCAATCAGCCCCAGCATTTT	CASSIGDKSNQPQHF	15	NA	TRBV19	TRBJ1-5	NA
TGTGCCAGCAGCTTGGCGGGGGGGACTTTGGGCTCTGGGGCCAACGTCCTGACTTTC	CASSLAGGTLGSGANVLTF	19	TRBD2	TRBV5-4	TRBJ2-6	NA
TGTGCCAGCAGCCAACATCGCACAGATACGCAGTATTTT	CASSQHRTDTQYF	13	NA	TRBV4-2	TRBJ2-3	NA
TGTGCCCTCCGGAGAGGGGGCTTCGATTCACCCCTCCACTTT	CALRRGGFDSPLHF	14	TRBD1	TRBV10-3	TRBJ1-6	NA
TGTGCCACCAGGGAAGCGGCTTCCTACGAGCAGTACTTC	CATREAASYEQYF	13	NA	TRBV15	TRBJ2-7	NA
TGTGCCAGCAGCTCTCCCAGCGGGGGGGTCCTGGGGGCAGATACGCAGTATTTT	CASSSPSGGVLGADTQYF	18	TRBD2	TRBV11-2	TRBJ2-3	NA
TGTGCCAGCAGCGTAGTAGGAGCGGGAGAGACCCAGTACTTC	CASSVVGAGETQYF	14	NA	TRBV9	TRBJ2-5	NA
TGTGCTAGTGGTTTAGGGGGTGTCACTGAAGCTTTCTTT	CASGLGGVTEAFF	13	NA	TRBV12-5	TRBJ1-1	NA
TGTGCCAGTAGTATAGCGGCAGGGAGCAATCAGCCCCAGCATTTT	CASSIAAGSNQPQHF	15	NA	TRBV19	TRBJ1-5	NA
TGCAGCGTTGACGGAGGGGATGGCTACACCTTC	CSVDGGDGYTF	11	NA	TRBV29-1	TRBJ1-2	NA
TGTGCCAGCTCATATTCGCGGACAGGGTTGTCTGGAAACACCATATATTTT	CASSYSRTGLSGNTIYF	17	TRBD1	TRBV18	TRBJ1-3	NA
TGCGCCAGCAGCCAAGGGTTTCTAGCGGGTGGCAGGTCTGAGCAGTACTTC	CASSQGFLAGGRSEQYF	17	TRBD2	TRBV4-1	TRBJ2-7	NA
TGTGCCAGTAGTGCCTTTGAGGACTCCTACAATGAGCAGTTCTTC	CASSAFEDSYNEQFF	15	NA	TRBV19	TRBJ2-1	NA
TGCGCCAGCAGCCAAGTCCCGACAGGGAGTCAGCCCCAGCATTTT	CASSQVPTGSQPQHF	15	TRBD1	TRBV4-1	TRBJ1-5	once
TGTGCCAGCAGCCCCCTTGGGGGGGACGAGCAGTACTTC	CASSPLGGDEQYF	13	TRBD2	TRBV9	TRBJ2-7	few
TGTGCCAGCAGCGTAGTTGGACTTACCCAAGAGACCCAGTACTTC	CASSVVGLTQETQYF	15	NA	TRBV9	TRBJ2-5	NA
TGCAGTGCTTATCAAGCCACTGAAGCTTTCTTT	CSAYQATEAFF	11	NA	TRBV20-1	TRBJ1-1	NA
TGCAGTGCTCGTGGGACTAAATCCGAGCAGTACTTC	CSARGTKSEQYF	12	TRBD2	TRBV20-1	TRBJ2-7	NA
TGTGCCAGCAGCCTAGACGGGGGACGCGGGAACATTCAGTACTTC	CASSLDGGRGNIQYF	15	NA	TRBV6-5	TRBJ2-4	NA
TGCAGCGTTGTCGTCGGGAGGGCGAGTAATGAGCAGTTCTTC	CSVVVGRASNEQFF	14	TRBD2	TRBV29-1	TRBJ2-1	NA